The rows below give T cell receptor beta chains drawn from one sample of a study of identical twins. TCRdb called the 5' RACE reads again in MiXCR, with one record for every CDR3 protein. The sample includes approximately 1.8 million distinct CDR3 sequences, under 35% of them seen just once. Sequencing was performed on cord blood. These receptors were taken from a newborn girl in good health. Each CDR3 is given with its conserved first and last residue. A D gene is named only where the DNA matches it firmly. Rows may omit the clone size; those that give it use once, few, many or a size class.

abundance	v_gene	d_gene	j_gene	CDR3aa	CDR3nt
NA	TRBV20-1	NA	TRBJ2-3	CSARLTTSTDTQYF	TGCAGTGCTAGACTAACAACTAGCACAGATACGCAGTATTTT
few	TRBV6-2/TRBV6-3	NA	TRBJ2-7	CASLRAKGTYEQYF	TGTGCCAGCCTACGAGCTAAAGGGACCTACGAGCAGTACTTC
many	TRBV20-1	NA	TRBJ2-7	CSARDRGTYEQYF	TGCAGTGCTAGAGATCGGGGTACCTACGAGCAGTACTTC
NA	TRBV5-6	NA	TRBJ1-2	CASSFRDGSNYGYTF	TGTGCCAGCAGCTTTAGGGACGGAAGTAACTATGGCTACACCTTC
few	TRBV27	NA	TRBJ2-2	CASSSSPTGELFF	TGTGCCAGCAGTTCCTCCCCAACCGGGGAGCTGTTTTTT
NA	TRBV20-1	NA	TRBJ2-3	CSARRGSVTDTQYF	TGCAGTGCTAGGCGGGGTAGCGTCACAGATACGCAGTATTTT
NA	TRBV18	NA	TRBJ1-2	CASSPGGGDYGYTF	TGTGCCAGCTCACCCGGAGGAGGGGACTATGGCTACACCTTC
NA	TRBV20-1	TRBD2	TRBJ2-3	CSARDGGGRADTQYF	TGCAGTGCTAGAGATGGGGGCGGGAGGGCAGATACGCAGTATTTT
NA	TRBV27	NA	TRBJ2-7	CASSLYSGRYEQYF	TGTGCCAGCAGTCTCTATTCCGGCCGCTACGAGCAGTACTTC
few	TRBV24-1	TRBD1	TRBJ2-7	CATSDPGTGNEQYF	TGTGCCACCAGTGACCCTGGGACAGGGAACGAGCAGTACTTC
NA	TRBV21-1	NA	TRBJ2-7	CASSKGEGSSYEQYF	TGTGCCAGCAGCAAAGGGGAGGGAAGCTCCTACGAGCAGTACTTC
NA	TRBV4-1	NA	TRBJ2-5	CASSQPIAETQYF	TGCGCCAGCAGCCAACCCATAGCGGAGACCCAGTACTTC
NA	TRBV6-5	NA	TRBJ2-1	CASGAPYNEQFF	TGTGCCAGCGGGGCCCCTTACAATGAGCAGTTCTTC
NA	TRBV20-1	NA	TRBJ1-3	CSASVGSGNTIYF	TGCAGTGCTAGCGTGGGGTCTGGAAACACCATATATTTT
once	TRBV10-3	TRBD2	TRBJ2-3	CATSEMRGGSTDTQYF	TGTGCCACCAGTGAGATGCGGGGGGGCAGCACAGATACGCAGTATTTT
NA	TRBV5-1	NA	TRBJ2-5	CASSSSGVGETQYF	TGCGCCAGCAGCTCATCAGGGGTAGGAGAGACCCAGTACTTC
few	TRBV6-6	NA	TRBJ1-1	CASSYSRIDGLDTEAFF	TGTGCCAGCAGTTACTCAAGAATTGACGGGCTGGACACTGAAGCTTTCTTT
NA	TRBV12-3/TRBV12-4	NA	TRBJ2-5	CASSLSVRPPKETQYF	TGTGCCAGCAGTTTGAGTGTCCGTCCCCCTAAAGAGACCCAGTACTTC
NA	TRBV5-1	TRBD2	TRBJ2-2	CASSPRTSGGFAGELFF	TGCGCCAGCAGCCCCCGGACTAGCGGGGGCTTTGCCGGGGAGCTGTTTTTT
once	TRBV5-1	TRBD2	TRBJ2-3	CASSLDRTSTDAQYF	TGCGCCAGCAGCTTGGACAGGACTAGCACAGATGCGCAGTATTTT
many	TRBV29-1	TRBD1	TRBJ2-1	CSVRTGESDEQFF	TGCAGCGTTCGGACAGGGGAATCGGATGAGCAGTTCTTC
NA	TRBV25-1	NA	TRBJ2-2	CASSRTALTGELFF	TGTGCCAGCAGCAGGACAGCCCTTACCGGGGAGCTGTTTTTT
few	TRBV5-1	NA	TRBJ2-2	CASSFAGRELFF	TGCGCCAGCAGCTTCGCAGGGAGGGAGCTGTTTTTT
NA	TRBV2	NA	TRBJ1-4	CASNRDGNEKLFF	TGTGCCAGCAACCGGGACGGTAATGAAAAACTGTTTTTT
NA	TRBV12-3/TRBV12-4	TRBD2	TRBJ2-3	CASSFGLRGKADTQYF	TGTGCCAGCAGTTTCGGCCTGCGGGGGAAGGCAGATACGCAGTATTTT
NA	TRBV7-9	TRBD2	TRBJ2-3	CASSLAGGHPTDTQYF	TGTGCCAGCAGCTTAGCGGGAGGGCATCCCACAGATACGCAGTATTTT
NA	TRBV14	NA	TRBJ1-2	CASSQTTASNYGYTF	TGTGCCAGCAGCCAAACAACAGCCTCTAACTATGGCTACACCTTC
NA	TRBV11-2	NA	TRBJ1-5	CASSLGARGNQPQHF	TGTGCCAGCAGCTTAGGGGCCCGCGGCAATCAGCCCCAGCATTTT
few	TRBV20-1	NA	TRBJ1-4	CSARPGAGDEKLFF	TGCAGTGCTAGGCCAGGTGCGGGAGATGAAAAACTGTTTTTT
NA	TRBV20-1	NA	TRBJ2-7	CSARDPKIGVYEQYF	TGCAGTGCTAGAGATCCAAAGATTGGCGTCTACGAGCAGTACTTC
NA	TRBV24-1	NA	TRBJ2-3	CATSDLGGSTDTQYF	TGTGCCACCAGTGATTTAGGGGGGAGCACAGATACGCAGTATTTT
NA	TRBV5-1	NA	TRBJ1-1	CASSLRPQNTEAFF	TGCGCCAGCAGTCTCCGACCGCAGAACACTGAAGCTTTCTTT
NA	TRBV5-6	TRBD2	TRBJ2-1	CASSLESGSGNYNEQFF	TGTGCCAGCAGCTTGGAAAGTGGTAGCGGGAATTACAATGAGCAGTTCTTC
NA	TRBV20-1	NA	TRBJ1-5	CCARENQPQHF	TGCTGTGCTAGGGAGAATCAGCCCCAGCATTTT
NA	TRBV20-1	NA	TRBJ1-6	CSARDPKLSSYNSPLHF	TGCAGTGCTAGAGATCCGAAGCTTAGCTCCTATAATTCACCCCTCCACTTT
NA	TRBV18	TRBD2	TRBJ2-1	CASSLSGLALNEQFF	TGTGCCAGCTCACTCTCTGGACTAGCCCTCAATGAGCAGTTCTTC
NA	TRBV20-1	TRBD1	TRBJ1-5	CSAPGQVGQPQHF	TGCAGTGCCCCGGGACAGGTGGGACAGCCCCAGCATTTT
once	TRBV10-3	NA	TRBJ1-1	CAISESPPAEAFF	TGTGCCATCAGTGAGTCCCCCCCAGCTGAAGCTTTCTTT
few	TRBV7-2	TRBD2	TRBJ2-1	CASSLVGRGGANEQFF	TGTGCCAGCAGCTTAGTTGGGCGCGGGGGGGCCAATGAGCAGTTCTTC
NA	TRBV5-1	TRBD1	TRBJ1-4	CASSLRPPGQGDEKLFF	TGCGCCAGCAGCTTGAGGCCCCCGGGACAGGGCGATGAAAAACTGTTTTTT
few	TRBV14	NA	TRBJ1-1	CASSQGGWDLHRNTEAFF	TGTGCCAGCAGCCAAGGAGGTTGGGACCTCCATCGGAACACTGAAGCTTTCTTT
NA	TRBV27	NA	TRBJ2-3	CASTKEQGTDTQYF	TGTGCCAGCACCAAGGAACAGGGCACAGATACGCAGTATTTT
NA	TRBV7-2	TRBD1	TRBJ1-6	CASSLVGTGGSPLHF	TGTGCCAGCAGCTTAGTAGGGACAGGGGGCTCACCCCTCCACTTT
few	TRBV2	NA	TRBJ2-4	CASRGEGFIQYF	TGTGCCAGCAGGGGGGAAGGGTTCATTCAGTACTTC
NA	TRBV5-1	TRBD2	TRBJ2-1	CASSQPGLADNNEQFF	TGCGCCAGCAGCCAACCCGGACTAGCGGACAACAATGAGCAGTTCTTC
NA	TRBV7-2	NA	TRBJ2-3	CASSLTPSLTDTQYF	TGTGCCAGCAGCTTGACCCCATCCCTAACAGATACGCAGTATTTT
few	TRBV6-1	NA	TRBJ1-1	CASIKGRVGTEAFF	TGTGCCAGCATTAAGGGCAGGGTAGGGACTGAAGCTTTCTTT
once	TRBV29-1	NA	TRBJ2-6	CSVGGRTTSGANVLTF	TGCAGCGTTGGAGGCAGGACCACCTCTGGGGCCAACGTCCTGACTTTC
few	TRBV9	NA	TRBJ2-3	CASKRGPHTDTQYF	TGTGCCAGCAAACGCGGACCCCACACAGATACGCAGTATTTT
NA	TRBV21-1	NA	TRBJ1-5	CASGVDNQPQHF	TGTGCCAGCGGAGTGGATAATCAGCCCCAGCATTTT
few	TRBV6-6	NA	TRBJ2-3	CASSYLLDTQYF	TGTGCCAGCAGTTACTTGCTTGATACGCAGTATTTT
few	TRBV20-1	NA	TRBJ1-2	CSAREGFNGYTF	TGCAGTGCTAGAGAAGGGTTCAATGGCTACACCTTC
few	TRBV30	NA	TRBJ2-4	CAWSLGIHPLAKNIQYF	TGTGCCTGGAGTCTTGGGATACACCCCCTAGCCAAAAACATTCAGTACTTC
few	TRBV2	NA	TRBJ2-5	CASRDNGQSGTQYF	TGTGCCAGCAGGGACAATGGACAGTCTGGAACCCAGTACTTC
few	TRBV5-1	NA	TRBJ1-2	CASSLGQISYTF	TGCGCCAGCAGCTTGGGGCAAATCAGCTACACCTTC
NA	TRBV6-5	TRBD1	TRBJ2-1	CASSWTGAPGAYNEQFF	TGTGCCAGCAGTTGGACAGGGGCCCCCGGAGCCTACAATGAGCAGTTCTTC
NA	TRBV12-3/TRBV12-4	NA	TRBJ1-5	CASSPQGGTSQPQHF	TGTGCCAGCAGTCCACAGGGCGGAACCAGTCAGCCCCAGCATTTT
few	TRBV7-2	NA	TRBJ2-2	CASSLAPLRHTGELFF	TGTGCCAGCAGCTTAGCGCCACTACGTCACACCGGGGAGCTGTTTTTT
NA	TRBV21-1	NA	TRBJ1-1	CASSFRSCTYTEAFF	TGTGCCAGCAGCTTTCGGTCCTGCACGTACACTGAAGCTTTCTTT
few	TRBV20-1	NA	TRBJ1-5	CSARTQDREHQPQHF	TGCAGTGCTAGAACACAGGACAGAGAACATCAGCCCCAGCATTTT